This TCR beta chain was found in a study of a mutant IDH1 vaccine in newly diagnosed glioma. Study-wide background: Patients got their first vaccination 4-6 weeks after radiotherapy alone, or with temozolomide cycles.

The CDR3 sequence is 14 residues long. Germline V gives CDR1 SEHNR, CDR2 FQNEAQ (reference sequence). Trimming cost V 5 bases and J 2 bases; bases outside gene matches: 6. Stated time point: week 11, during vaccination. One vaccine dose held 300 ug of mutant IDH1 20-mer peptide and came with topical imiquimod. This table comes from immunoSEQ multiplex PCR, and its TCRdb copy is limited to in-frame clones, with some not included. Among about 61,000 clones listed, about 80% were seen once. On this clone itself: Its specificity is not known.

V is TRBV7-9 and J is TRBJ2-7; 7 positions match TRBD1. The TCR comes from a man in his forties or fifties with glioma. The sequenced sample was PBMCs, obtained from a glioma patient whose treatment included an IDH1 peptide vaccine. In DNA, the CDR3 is TGTGCCAGCAGCGTGGACAGGCGCCCCTACGAGCAGTACTTC. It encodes CASSVDRRPYEQYF.